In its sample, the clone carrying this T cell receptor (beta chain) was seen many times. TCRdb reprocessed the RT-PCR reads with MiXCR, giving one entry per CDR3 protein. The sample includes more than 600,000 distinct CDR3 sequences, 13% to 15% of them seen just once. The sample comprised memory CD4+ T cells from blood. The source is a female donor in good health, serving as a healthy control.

This CDR3 reads CASSLDPGDGYTF. The CDR3 DNA reads TGCGCCAGCAGCTTGGACCCAGGGGATGGCTACACCTTC. V is TRBV5-1 and J is TRBJ1-2, with D tentatively TRBD1 (6 bases). Germline V CDR1 and CDR2: SGHRS, YFSETQ. With 0 bases removed from V and 6 bases from J, the gap between germline ends came to 9 bases. The CDR3 contains 13 residues.